The next 8 T cell receptor beta chains were all read from a single sample in a study of blood T cell repertoires in COVID-19. Some clones are missing from TCRdb's copy, which holds only in-frame ones; the method was immunoSEQ multiplex PCR. The profile shows about 430,000 clones, 88% of them singletons. Specimen: PBMCs or T cells enriched from blood (not recorded which). These receptors came from a woman younger than 35 who had been exposed to COVID-19.

The chain employs TRBV19 and TRBJ2-3; TRBD1 matches at 8 bases. The CDR3 has 14 amino acids. With V trimmed by 6 bases and J by 3 bases, 5 bases remained unmatched. Germline CDR1 is LNHDA and CDR2 is SQIVND (reference sequence). This CDR3 reads CASRQGAGTDTQYF. CDR3 sequence (DNA): TGTGCCAGTAGGCAGGGGGCAGGGACAGATACGCAGTATTTT.

V gene TRBV7-2 combines with J gene TRBJ2-2; D is possibly TRBD2 (5 bases). Germline V lookup: CDR1 SGHTA, CDR2 FQGNSA. The CDR3 runs to 15 residues. Trimming cost V 2 bases and J 5 bases, with 12 bases left between them. The CDR3 nucleotides are TGTGCCAGCAGCTTAAATCGGGAATCGACCGGGGAGCTGTTTTTT. This gives the protein CASSLNRESTGELFF.

V gene TRBV4-1 combines with J gene TRBJ2-3; TRBD2 matches 10 bases. Trimming took 3 bases from V and 1 from J; bases not matched to a gene: 7. The CDR3 has 17 residues. Germline values: CDR1 MGHRA, CDR2 YSYEKL. The CDR3 nucleotides are TGCGCCAGCAGCCACCTACTAGCGGGGTTCCGCACAGATACGCAGTATTTT. It specifies CASSHLLAGFRTDTQYF.

The CDR3 DNA is TGTGCCAGCAGCCTCGGACTAGCGGGAGTACAGCACGAGCAGTACTTC. Residues: CASSLGLAGVQHEQYF. The chain uses TRBV4-2 and TRBJ2-7; TRBD2 agrees at 13 bases. This CDR3 has 16 residues. CDR1 LGHNA and CDR2 YNFKEQ come from the germline V gene. After removal of 4 bases from V and 5 bases from J, the junction contained 8 bases not matched to a gene.

This sequence joins TRBV19 and TRBJ1-2; TRBD1 matches at 9 bases. This CDR3 contains 14 residues. V trimming: 3 bases; J trimming: 4 bases; junction bases outside the gene matches: 3. From germline, CDR1 is LNHDA and CDR2 SQIVND (reference sequence). The CDR3 coding sequence is TGTGCCAGTAGTATGGTGACAGGGGGCTATGGCTACACCTTC. It yields the protein CASSMVTGGYGYTF.

The V and J genes are TRBV5-1 and TRBJ2-1; a weak D match, TRBD2 (6 bases). From germline, CDR1 is SGHRS and CDR2 YFSETQ. The length of the CDR3 is 16 residues. V shed 1 base and J shed 0 bases, with 11 bases lying between them. The CDR3 DNA reads TGCGCCAGCAGCTTGACTAGCTCTGGCTCCTACAATGAGCAGTTCTTC. Translation gives CASSLTSSGSYNEQFF.

The chain recombines TRBV29-1 with TRBJ2-2; tentatively, D is TRBD1 (5 bases). Trimming removed 0 bases at V and 5 bases at J, with 13 bases between. Germline V lookup: CDR1 SQVTM, CDR2 ANQGSEA. The CDR3 extends over 15 amino acids. CDR3 sequence reads: CSVEDRQTGTGELFF. The DNA of the CDR3 is TGCAGCGTTGAAGATAGACAGACCGGAACCGGGGAGCTGTTTTTT.

In this sample, this clone turned up a few times. This chain connects TRBV7-8 to TRBJ1-1, with D perhaps matching TRBD1 (6 bases). The CDR3 sequence is 14 residues long. Germline V gene lookup returns CDR1 SGHVS and CDR2 FQNEAQ. V was cut by 5 bases and J by 3 bases, with 13 bases left in between. The CDR3 here is CASSPQGLDTEAFF. The CDR3 nucleotides read TGTGCCAGCAGCCCCCAGGGGTTGGACACTGAAGCTTTCTTT.